This is a list of T cell receptor beta chains from one sample in a study of T-cell memory formation after mild COVID-19. TCRdb re-called the 5' RACE reads through MiXCR, storing one row per CDR3 protein. The sample shows a few hundred thousand distinct CDR3 sequences, less than 25% of them seen only once. Material: PBMCs or a T cell subset sorted from them (not recorded which). These receptors all come from an adult woman who had mild COVID-19 (a few samples of this study predate the infection). Cell type and time point are not known. Both conserved end residues are part of each CDR3. A D gene is named only where the DNA matches it firmly. The size entry is marked missing in some rows and otherwise reads once, few, many or a size class.

TRBJ1-2 TRBV12-3/TRBV12-4 few NA 13 TGTGCCAGCAGTTCGAGCAGGGGATATGGCTACACCTTC CASSSSRGYGYTF
TRBJ2-3 TRBV23-1 NA TRBD2 18 TGCGCCAGCAGTCAATTTGGGGGGGACGTCCATAGCACAGATACGCAGTATTTT CASSQFGGDVHSTDTQYF
TRBJ2-3 TRBV7-3 NA TRBD1 13 TGTGCCAGCAGCCTCGGACAGGAATATACGCAGTATTTT CASSLGQEYTQYF
TRBJ2-1 TRBV3-1 NA NA 14 TGTGCCAGCAGCCAAGATGTTAGGTGGTTGGAGCAGTTCTTC CASSQDVRWLEQFF
TRBJ1-5 TRBV19 NA NA 14 TGTGCCAGTACGCGGGGGAGTAGCAATCAGCCCCAGCATTTT CASTRGSSNQPQHF
TRBJ2-3 TRBV9 few TRBD1 15 TGTGCCAGCAGCGCACAGGGGCCTTACACAGATACGCAGTATTTT CASSAQGPYTDTQYF
TRBJ1-1 TRBV24-1 NA NA 13 TGTGCCACCAGTGACCCGGGGAACACTGAAGCTTTCTTT CATSDPGNTEAFF
TRBJ1-2 TRBV7-9 NA TRBD1 13 TGTGCCAGCAGGCCGGGACAGGGGCTGGGCTACACCTTC CASRPGQGLGYTF
TRBJ2-5 TRBV24-1 NA NA 14 TGTGCCACCAGTGTTCTAGTTGCGGGGAAGACCCAGTACTTC CATSVLVAGKTQYF
TRBJ2-7 TRBV3-1 NA TRBD2 11 TGTGCCAGCAGCCAAGGGACTAGATTGAACTTC CASSQGTRLNF